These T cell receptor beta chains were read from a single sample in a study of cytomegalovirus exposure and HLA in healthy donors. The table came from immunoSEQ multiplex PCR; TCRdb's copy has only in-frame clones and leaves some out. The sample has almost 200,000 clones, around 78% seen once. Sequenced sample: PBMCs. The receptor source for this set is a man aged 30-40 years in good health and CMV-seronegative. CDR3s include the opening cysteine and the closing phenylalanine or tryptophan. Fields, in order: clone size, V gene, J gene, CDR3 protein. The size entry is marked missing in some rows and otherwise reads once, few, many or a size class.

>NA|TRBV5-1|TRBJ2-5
CASSLGSGSQETQYF
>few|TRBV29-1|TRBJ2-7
CSGGFTYEQYF
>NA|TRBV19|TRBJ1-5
CASSLGAQPQHF
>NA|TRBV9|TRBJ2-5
CASSVVGGARETQYF
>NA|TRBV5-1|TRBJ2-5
CASSPSGGGIMETQYF
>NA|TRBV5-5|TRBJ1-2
CASSLDRNRYINYGYTF
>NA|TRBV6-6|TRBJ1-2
CAHAQGEGGYTF
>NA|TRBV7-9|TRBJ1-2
CASSLGTGVNYGYTF
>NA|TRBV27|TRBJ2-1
CASTRGTSGSAYNEQFF
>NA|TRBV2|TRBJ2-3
CASRFIAGEGTDTQYF
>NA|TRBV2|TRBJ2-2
CASKVLAGVDTGELFF
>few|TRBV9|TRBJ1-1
CASSVGPGNTEAFF
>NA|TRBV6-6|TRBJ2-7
CASSYSSSRGSYEQYF
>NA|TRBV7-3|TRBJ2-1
CASSLRSGGFNEQFF
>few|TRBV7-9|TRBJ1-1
CASSPSPMDRVGEAFF
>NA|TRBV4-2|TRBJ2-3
CASSPSSSTDTQYF
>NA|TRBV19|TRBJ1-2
CASSIANRYDGYTF
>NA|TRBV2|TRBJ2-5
CASSARLAQETQYF
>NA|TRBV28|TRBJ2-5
CASSSFTSRGGSSVGTQYF
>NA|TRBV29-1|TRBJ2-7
CSVIPGTHEQYF
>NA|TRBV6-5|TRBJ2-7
CAIGQYEQYF
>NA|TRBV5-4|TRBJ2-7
CASSQDRAYEQYF
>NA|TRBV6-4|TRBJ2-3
CASSDSMGATDTQYF
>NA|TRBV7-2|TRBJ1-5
CASSLASGGIGQPQHF
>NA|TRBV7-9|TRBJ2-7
CASSLRAGVYEQYF
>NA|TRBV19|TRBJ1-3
CASIMTEAPGNTIYF
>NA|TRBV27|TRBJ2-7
CASSAGTGSYEQYF
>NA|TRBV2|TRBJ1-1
CASSGLVRNTEAFF
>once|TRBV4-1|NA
CASSQATSGGSYEQYF
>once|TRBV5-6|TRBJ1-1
CASSPRPGDREAFF
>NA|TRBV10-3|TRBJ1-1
CAIMEGGSTEAFF
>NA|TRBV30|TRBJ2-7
CAWRTSGRYHEQYF
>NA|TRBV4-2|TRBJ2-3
CASSQGQGAPDTQYF
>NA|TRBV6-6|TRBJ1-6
CASRSKGAANSPLHF
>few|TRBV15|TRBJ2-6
CATSSSAGTGVNVLTF
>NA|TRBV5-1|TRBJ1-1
CASILQGGDTEAFF
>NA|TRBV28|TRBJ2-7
CASSNLDRVSYEQYF
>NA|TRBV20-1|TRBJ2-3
CSASWEDTQYF
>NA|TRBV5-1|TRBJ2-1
CASNLGTSYSGSYNEQFF
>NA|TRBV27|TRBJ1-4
CASSFLSDTVEGKLFF
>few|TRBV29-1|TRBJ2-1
CSGGLYNEQFF
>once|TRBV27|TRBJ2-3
CASMVGGTDTQYF
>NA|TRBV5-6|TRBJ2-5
CASSLTGLVQETQYF
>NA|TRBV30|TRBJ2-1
CAWSVLGGAEQFF
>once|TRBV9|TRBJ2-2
CASSILAGGNTGELFF
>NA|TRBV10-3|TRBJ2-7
CAITGADGYEQYF
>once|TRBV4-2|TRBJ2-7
CASSPGLAAIYEQYF
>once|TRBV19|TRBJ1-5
CASSWGQGIGGNQPQHF
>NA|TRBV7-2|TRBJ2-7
CASTTLSGRFNEQYF
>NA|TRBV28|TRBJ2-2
CASRDPGLGYTGELFF
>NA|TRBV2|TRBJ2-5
CASNRDRGGETQYF
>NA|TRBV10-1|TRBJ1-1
CASSLGNTEAFF
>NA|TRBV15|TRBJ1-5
CATSRDGQGASNQPQHF